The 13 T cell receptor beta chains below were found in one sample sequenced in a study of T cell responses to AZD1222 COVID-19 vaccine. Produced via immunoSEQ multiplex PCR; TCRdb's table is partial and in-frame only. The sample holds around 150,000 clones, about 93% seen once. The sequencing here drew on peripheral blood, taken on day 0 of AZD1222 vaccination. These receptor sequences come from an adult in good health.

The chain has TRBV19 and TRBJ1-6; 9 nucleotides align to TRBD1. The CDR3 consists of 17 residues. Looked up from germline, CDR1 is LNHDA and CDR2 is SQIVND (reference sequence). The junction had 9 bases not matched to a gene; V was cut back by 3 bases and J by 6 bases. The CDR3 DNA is TGTGCCAGTAGTATTCCTCCCGGGACAGGGCGTAATTCACCCCTCCACTTT. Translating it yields CASSIPPGTGRNSPLHF.

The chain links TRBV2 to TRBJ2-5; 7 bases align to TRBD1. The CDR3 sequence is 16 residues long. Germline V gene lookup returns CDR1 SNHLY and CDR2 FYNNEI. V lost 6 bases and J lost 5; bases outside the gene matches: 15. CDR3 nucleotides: TGTGCCAGCAGGGGCTCCCCGGGACAGATCGGGGAGACCCAGTACTTC. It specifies CASRGSPGQIGETQYF.

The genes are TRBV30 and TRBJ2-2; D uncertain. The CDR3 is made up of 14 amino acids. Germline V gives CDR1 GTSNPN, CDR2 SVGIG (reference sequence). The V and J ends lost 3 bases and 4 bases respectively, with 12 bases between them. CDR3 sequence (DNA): TGTGCCTGGAGCGTAGCTTCGGTCACCGGGGAGCTGTTTTTT. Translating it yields CAWSVASVTGELFF.

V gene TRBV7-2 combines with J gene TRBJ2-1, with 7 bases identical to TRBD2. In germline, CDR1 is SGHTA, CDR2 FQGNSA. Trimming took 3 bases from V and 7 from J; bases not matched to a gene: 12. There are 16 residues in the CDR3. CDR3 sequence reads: CASSFWGGSLSNEQFF. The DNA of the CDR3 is TGTGCCAGCAGCTTTTGGGGCGGGAGTTTGTCGAATGAGCAGTTCTTC.

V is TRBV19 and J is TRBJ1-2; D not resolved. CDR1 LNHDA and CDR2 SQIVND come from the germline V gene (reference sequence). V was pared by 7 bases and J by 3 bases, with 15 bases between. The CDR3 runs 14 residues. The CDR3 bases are TGTGCCAGTACGCCCCTGGGTGGCGACTATGGCTACACCTTC. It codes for CASTPLGGDYGYTF.

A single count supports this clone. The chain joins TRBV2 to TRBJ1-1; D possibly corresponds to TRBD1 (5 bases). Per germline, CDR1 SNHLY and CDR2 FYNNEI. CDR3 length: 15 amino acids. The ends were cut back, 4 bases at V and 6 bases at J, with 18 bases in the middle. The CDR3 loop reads CASSGRQRRGSEAFF. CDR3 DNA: TGTGCCAGCAGTGGGCGACAGAGACGTGGATCTGAAGCTTTCTTT.

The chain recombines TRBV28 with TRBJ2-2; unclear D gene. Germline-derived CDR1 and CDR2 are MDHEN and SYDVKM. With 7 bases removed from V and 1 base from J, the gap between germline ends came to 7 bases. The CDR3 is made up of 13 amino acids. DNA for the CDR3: TGTGCCAGCACGAAAGGGAACACCGGGGAGCTGTTTTTT. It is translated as CASTKGNTGELFF.

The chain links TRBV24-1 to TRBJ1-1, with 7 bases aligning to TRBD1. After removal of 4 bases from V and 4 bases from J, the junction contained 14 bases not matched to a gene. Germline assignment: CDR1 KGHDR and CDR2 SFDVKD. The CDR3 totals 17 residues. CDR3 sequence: CATSDRDSLSMGTEAFF. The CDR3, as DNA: TGTGCCACCAGTGACCGGGACAGTCTTTCAATGGGCACTGAAGCTTTCTTT.

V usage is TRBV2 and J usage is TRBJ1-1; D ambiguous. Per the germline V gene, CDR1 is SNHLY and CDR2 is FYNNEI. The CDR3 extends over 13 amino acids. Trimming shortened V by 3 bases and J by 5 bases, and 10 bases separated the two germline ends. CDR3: CASSEGGDTEAFF. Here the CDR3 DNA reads TGTGCCAGCAGTGAGGGAGGCGATACTGAAGCTTTCTTT.

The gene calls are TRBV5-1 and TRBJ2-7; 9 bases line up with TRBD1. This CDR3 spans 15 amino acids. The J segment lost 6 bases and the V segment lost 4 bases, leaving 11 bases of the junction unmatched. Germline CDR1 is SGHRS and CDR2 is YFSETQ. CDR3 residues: CASSPGTGPDGEQYV. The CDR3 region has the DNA TGCGCCAGCAGCCCCGGGACAGGGCCGGACGGCGAGCAGTACGTC.

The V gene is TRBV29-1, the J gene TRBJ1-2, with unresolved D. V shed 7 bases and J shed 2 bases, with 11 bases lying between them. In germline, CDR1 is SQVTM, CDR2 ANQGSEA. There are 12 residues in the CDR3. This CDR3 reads CSGWSGNYGYTF. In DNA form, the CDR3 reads TGCAGCGGGTGGAGCGGAAACTATGGCTACACCTTC.

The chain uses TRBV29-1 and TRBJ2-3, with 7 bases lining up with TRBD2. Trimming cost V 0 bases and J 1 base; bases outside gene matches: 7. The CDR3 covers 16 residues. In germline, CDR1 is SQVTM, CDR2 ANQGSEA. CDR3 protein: CSVEDLASGRTDTQYF. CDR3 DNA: TGCAGCGTTGAAGATCTGGCTAGCGGACGCACAGATACGCAGTATTTT.

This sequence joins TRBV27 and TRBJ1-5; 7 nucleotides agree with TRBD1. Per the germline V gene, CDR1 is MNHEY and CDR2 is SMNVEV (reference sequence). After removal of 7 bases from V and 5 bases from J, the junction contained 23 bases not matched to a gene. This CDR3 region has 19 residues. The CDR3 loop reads CASTYPGTECSEGHQPQHF. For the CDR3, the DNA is TGTGCCAGCACCTATCCTGGGACAGAGTGTTCCGAGGGTCATCAGCCCCAGCATTTT.